This is a list of T cell receptor beta chains from one sample in a study of CD8 T cells in Susac syndrome. TCRdb processed the immunoSEQ multiplex PCR reads anew with MiXCR; each CDR3 protein has one entry. Of roughly 300,000 distinct CDR3 sequences listed, roughly 85% are singletons. Sequenced sample: CD8+ T cells from PBMCs. The receptor set was obtained from a human donor with multiple sclerosis. CDR3s leave out the opening cysteine and the closing phenylalanine or tryptophan.

j_call v_call cdr3_aa
TRBJ2-1 TRBV5-6 ASSTGTKRV
TRBJ2-1 TRBV5-5 ASSDPIWTETYNEQF
TRBJ1-5 TRBV28 ASSFPTNNQPQH
TRBJ1-1 TRBV3-1 ASSRGRGGGTEAF
TRBJ2-2 TRBV6-1 ASSDNPATGELF
TRBJ1-2 TRBV9 ASSVATGTGVGYGYT
TRBJ2-1 TRBV5-1 ASSSEVLAEDNEQF
TRBJ2-7 TRBV20-1 SALQGRALYEQY
TRBJ2-6 TRBV3-1 ASSQTQGSGANVLT
TRBJ2-1 TRBV5-1 ASSSSAGRAREQF
TRBJ2-3 TRBV20-1 SANGLAGRTDTQY
TRBJ2-6 TRBV20-1 SARDLGLSQGLGANVLT
TRBJ2-1 TRBV7-9 ASSWGLAEDNEQF
TRBJ2-7 TRBV15 ATSSSRGRTYEQY
TRBJ2-7 TRBV5-1 ASSFKEGDRNYEQY
TRBJ2-7 TRBV6-5 ASTPLAELSYEQY
TRBJ1-1 TRBV28 AGRPVIGGENTEAF
TRBJ1-1 TRBV6-5 ASSYSGAVSEAF